This TCR beta chain is drawn from a study of cytomegalovirus exposure and HLA in healthy donors. General study findings and limits: Immune exposure was documented only through CMV serostatus. In an earlier analysis, in under 700 donors, most V segments appeared productive either ~87% or ~30% of the time. In a later analysis, an Asian-associated ancestry cluster reportedly showed fewer N-insertions than the roughly 700-donor mean.

A remark on this clone: Its specificity is not known.

13 Jbeta primers and 60 Vbeta primers were used for the PCR. Here immunoSEQ multiplex PCR was the method, and the copy in TCRdb shows in-frame clones only, minus some. The sample lists about 200,000 clones, about 88% occurring once. Healthy people donating bone marrow made up the donors. The CDR3 totals 15 residues. The germline CDR1 and CDR2 sequences are MGHRA and YSYEKL. V gave up 0 bases and J gave up 4 bases; unmatched junction bases: 4. Sample: PBMCs. The receptor's source is a woman in her thirties in good health and CMV-seronegative. The gene calls are TRBV4-1 and TRBJ1-1, with 8 bases fitting TRBD1. The CDR3 DNA reads as TGCGCCAGCAGCCAAGAGGACAGGGAGGCCACTGAAGCTTTCTTT. Encoded protein: CASSQEDREATEAFF.